The clone carrying this T cell receptor (beta chain) was counted a single time. The antigen remains unidentified. The data originate from a study of OX40 agonist ivuxolimab in advanced cancers. Study background: Mean age approximately 59 years, range 23 to 79; nearly 85% male. General study results and limits: Determination of antigen specificity was not performed for the expanded peripheral T cells.

The protocol was immunoSEQ multiplex PCR, while the TCRdb copy is restricted to in-frame clones and leaves out a portion. The sample consists of roughly 60,000 clones, 84% of them appearing once. People who had autoimmune disease history or systemic immunosuppression were excluded. The sampling schedule covered blood at baseline, cycle 4 day 1, and cycle 7 day 1. The clonotype comes from an adult with an advanced solid tumor such as melanoma, head and neck, liver or kidney cancer. The material was CD4+ or CD8+ T cells sorted from blood, obtained in a trial of the OX40 agonist ivuxolimab.

CDR3 protein: CASVRDPGSEQYF. The CDR3 DNA reads TGCGCCAGCGTTCGGGACCCCGGAAGTGAGCAGTACTTC. V gene TRBV5-1 combines with J gene TRBJ2-7; D might be TRBD1 or TRBD2, each matching 5 bases. CDR3 length: 13 amino acids. The V gene's germline CDR1 is SGHRS and CDR2 YFSETQ. V was trimmed by 7 bases and J by 7 bases, leaving 18 bases between them.